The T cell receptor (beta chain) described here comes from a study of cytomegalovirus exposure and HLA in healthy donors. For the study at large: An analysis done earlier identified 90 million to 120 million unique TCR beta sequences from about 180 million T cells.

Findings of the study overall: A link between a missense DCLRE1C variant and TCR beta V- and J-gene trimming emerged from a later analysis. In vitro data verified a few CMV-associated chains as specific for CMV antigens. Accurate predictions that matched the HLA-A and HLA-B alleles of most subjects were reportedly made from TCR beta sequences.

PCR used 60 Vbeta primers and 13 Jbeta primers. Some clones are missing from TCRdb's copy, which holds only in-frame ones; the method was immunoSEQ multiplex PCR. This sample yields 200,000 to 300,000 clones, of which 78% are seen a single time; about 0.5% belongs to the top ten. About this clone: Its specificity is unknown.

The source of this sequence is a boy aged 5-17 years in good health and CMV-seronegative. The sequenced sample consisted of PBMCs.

CDR3 coding DNA: TGCGCCATCATCCGGGACTTCCTCTACGAGCAGTACTTC. This encodes CAIIRDFLYEQYF. V gene TRBV23-1 combines with J gene TRBJ2-7, with a weak D call TRBD2 (6 bases). TRBV23-1 is an ORF; its function is uncertain. The V and J ends lost 10 bases and 3 bases respectively, with 16 bases between them. This CDR3 is built from 13 residues.